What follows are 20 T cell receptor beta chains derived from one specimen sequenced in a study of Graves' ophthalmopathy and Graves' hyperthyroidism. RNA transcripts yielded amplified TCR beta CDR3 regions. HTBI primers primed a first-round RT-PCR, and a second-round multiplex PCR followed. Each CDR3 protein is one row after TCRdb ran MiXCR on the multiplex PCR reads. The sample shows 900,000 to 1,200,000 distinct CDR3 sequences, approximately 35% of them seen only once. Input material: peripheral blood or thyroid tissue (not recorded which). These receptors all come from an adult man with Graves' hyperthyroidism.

The CDR3 is CASTDRVYEQYF. Here the CDR3 DNA reads TGTGCCAGCACTGACAGGGTCTACGAGCAGTACTTC. This rearrangement joins TRBV27 to TRBJ2-7; TRBD1 agrees at 7 bases. There are 12 residues in the CDR3. Germline CDR1 is MNHEY and CDR2 is SMNVEV (reference sequence). J gave up 3 bases and V 7 bases, and 3 bases lay outside the gene matches.

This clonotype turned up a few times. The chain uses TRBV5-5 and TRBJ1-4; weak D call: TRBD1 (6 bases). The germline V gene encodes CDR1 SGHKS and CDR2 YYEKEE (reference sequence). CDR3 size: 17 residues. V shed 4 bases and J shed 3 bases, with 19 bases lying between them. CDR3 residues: CASSVVVGGAANEKLFF. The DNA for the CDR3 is TGTGCCAGCAGCGTGGTGGTGGGGGGGGCAGCTAATGAAAAACTGTTTTTT.

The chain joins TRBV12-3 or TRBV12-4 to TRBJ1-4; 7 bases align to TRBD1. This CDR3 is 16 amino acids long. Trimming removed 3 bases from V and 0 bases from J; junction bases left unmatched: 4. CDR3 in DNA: TGTGCCAGCAGTTTGGACAGGACGGCAACTAATGAAAAACTGTTTTTT. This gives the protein CASSLDRTATNEKLFF.

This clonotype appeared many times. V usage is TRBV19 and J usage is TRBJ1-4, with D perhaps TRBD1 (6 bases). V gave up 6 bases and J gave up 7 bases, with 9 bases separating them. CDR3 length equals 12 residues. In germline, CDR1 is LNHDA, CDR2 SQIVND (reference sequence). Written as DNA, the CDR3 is TGTGCCAGTAGGGTCAGGGGTGAAAAACTGTTTTTT. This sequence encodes CASRVRGEKLFF.

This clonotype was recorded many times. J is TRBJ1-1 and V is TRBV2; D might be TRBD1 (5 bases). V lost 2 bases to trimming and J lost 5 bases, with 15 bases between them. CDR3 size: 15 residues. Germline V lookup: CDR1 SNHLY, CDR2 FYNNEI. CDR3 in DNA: TGTGCCAGCAGTGAACGCGGGAGGGGAGGAACTGAAGCTTTCTTT. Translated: CASSERGRGGTEAFF.

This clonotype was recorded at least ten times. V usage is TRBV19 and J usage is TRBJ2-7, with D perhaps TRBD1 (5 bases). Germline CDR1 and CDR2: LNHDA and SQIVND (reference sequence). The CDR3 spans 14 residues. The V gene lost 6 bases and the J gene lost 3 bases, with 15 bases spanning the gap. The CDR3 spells CASSRVSLSYEQYF. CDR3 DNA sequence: TGTGCCAGTAGCAGGGTGAGCCTGAGCTACGAGCAGTACTTC. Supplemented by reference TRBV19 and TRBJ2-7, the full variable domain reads DGGITQSPKYLFRKEGQNVTLSCEQNLNHDAMYWYRQDPGQGLRLIYYSQIVNDFQKGDIAEGYSVSREKKESFPLTVTSAQKNPTAFYLCASSRVSLSYEQYFGPGTRLTVT.

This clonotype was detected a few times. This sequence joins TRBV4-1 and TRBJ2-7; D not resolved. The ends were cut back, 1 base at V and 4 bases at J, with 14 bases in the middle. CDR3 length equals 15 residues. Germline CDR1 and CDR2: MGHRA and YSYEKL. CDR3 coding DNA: TGCGCCAGCAGCCAAGTACAGAGAGAACCTTACGAGCAGTACTTC. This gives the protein CASSQVQREPYEQYF.

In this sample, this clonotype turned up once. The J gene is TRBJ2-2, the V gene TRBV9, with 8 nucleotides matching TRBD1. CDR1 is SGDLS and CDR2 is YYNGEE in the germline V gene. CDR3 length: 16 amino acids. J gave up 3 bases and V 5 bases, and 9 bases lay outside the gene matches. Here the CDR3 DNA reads TGTGCCAGCAGACGGCTGACAGGGGCTGACACCGGGGAGCTGTTTTTT. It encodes CASRRLTGADTGELFF.

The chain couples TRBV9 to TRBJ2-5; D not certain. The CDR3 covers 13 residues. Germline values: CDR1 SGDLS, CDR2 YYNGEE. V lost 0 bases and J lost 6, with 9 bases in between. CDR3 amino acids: CASSVEVEKTQYF. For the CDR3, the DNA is TGTGCCAGCAGCGTAGAAGTTGAGAAGACCCAGTACTTC.

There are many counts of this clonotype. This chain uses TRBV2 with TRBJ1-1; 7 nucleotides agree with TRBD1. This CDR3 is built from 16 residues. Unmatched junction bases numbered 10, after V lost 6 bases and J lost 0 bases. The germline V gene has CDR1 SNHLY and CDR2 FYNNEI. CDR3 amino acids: CASREGQQIVNTEAFF. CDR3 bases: TGTGCCAGCAGAGAGGGACAGCAGATAGTGAACACTGAAGCTTTCTTT.

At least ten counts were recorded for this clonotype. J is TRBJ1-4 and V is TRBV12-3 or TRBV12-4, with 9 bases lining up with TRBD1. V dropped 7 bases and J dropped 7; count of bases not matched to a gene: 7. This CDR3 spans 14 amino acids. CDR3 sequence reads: CASTAGTGREKLFF. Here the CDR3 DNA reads TGTGCCAGCACCGCCGGGACAGGGCGTGAAAAACTGTTTTTT.

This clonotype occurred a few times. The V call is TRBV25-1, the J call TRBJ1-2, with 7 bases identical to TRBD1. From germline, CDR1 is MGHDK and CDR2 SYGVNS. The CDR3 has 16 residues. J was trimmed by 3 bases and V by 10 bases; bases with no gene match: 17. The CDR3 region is CATNQAPIQGHYGYTF. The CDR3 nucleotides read TGTGCCACCAACCAGGCTCCTATACAGGGGCACTATGGCTACACCTTC.

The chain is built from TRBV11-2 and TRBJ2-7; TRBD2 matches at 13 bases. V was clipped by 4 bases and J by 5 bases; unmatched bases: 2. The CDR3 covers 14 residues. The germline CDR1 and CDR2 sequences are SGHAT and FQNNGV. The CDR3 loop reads CASSWGTSGNEQYF. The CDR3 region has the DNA TGTGCCAGCAGCTGGGGGACTAGCGGGAACGAGCAGTACTTC.

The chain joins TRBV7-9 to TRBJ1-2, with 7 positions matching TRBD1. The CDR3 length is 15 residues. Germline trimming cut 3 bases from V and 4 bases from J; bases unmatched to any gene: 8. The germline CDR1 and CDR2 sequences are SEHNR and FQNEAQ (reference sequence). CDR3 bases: TGTGCCAGCAGCTTGACAGGGTTTGGGGCCTATGGCTACACCTTC. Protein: CASSLTGFGAYGYTF.

The CDR3 nucleotides read TGCGCCAGCAGCCCCCAGGGAGGTCCTCGAGAGACCCAGTACTTC. It specifies CASSPQGGPRETQYF. This chain links TRBV5-1 with TRBJ2-5; D possibly corresponds to TRBD2 (6 bases). V dropped 4 bases and J dropped 4 bases, with 17 bases sitting between them. The CDR3 totals 15 residues. Germline CDR1 reads SGHRS; CDR2 reads YFSETQ.

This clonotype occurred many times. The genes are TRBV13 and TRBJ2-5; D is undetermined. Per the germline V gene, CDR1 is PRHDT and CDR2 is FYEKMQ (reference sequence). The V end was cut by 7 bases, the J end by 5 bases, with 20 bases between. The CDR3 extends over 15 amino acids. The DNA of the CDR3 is TGTGCCAGCAAAACGAGACGCAACCTCGGGGAGACCCAGTACTTC. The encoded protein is CASKTRRNLGETQYF.

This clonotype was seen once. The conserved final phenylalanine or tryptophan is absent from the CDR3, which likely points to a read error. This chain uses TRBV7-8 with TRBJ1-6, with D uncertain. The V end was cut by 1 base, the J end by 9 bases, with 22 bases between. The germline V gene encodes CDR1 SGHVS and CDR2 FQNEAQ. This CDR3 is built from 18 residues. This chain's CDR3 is CASSLDGEGPTSGSPLHL. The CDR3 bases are TGTGCCAGCAGCTTAGATGGGGAGGGCCCGACCAGTGGTTCACCCCTCCACCTT.

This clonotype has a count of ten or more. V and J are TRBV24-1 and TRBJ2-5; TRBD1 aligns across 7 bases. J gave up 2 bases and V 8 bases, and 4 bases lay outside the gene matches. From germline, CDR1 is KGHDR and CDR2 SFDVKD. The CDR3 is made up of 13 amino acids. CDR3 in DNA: TGTGCCACCACGAGGGGGCAGCAAGAGACCCAGTACTTC. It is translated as CATTRGQQETQYF.

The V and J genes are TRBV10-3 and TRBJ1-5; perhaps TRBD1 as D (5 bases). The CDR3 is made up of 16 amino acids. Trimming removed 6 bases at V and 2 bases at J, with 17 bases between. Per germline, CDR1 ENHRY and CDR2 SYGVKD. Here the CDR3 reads CAIRERAGAGNQPQHF. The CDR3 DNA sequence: TGTGCCATCAGGGAACGAGCCGGGGCCGGCAATCAGCCCCAGCATTTT.

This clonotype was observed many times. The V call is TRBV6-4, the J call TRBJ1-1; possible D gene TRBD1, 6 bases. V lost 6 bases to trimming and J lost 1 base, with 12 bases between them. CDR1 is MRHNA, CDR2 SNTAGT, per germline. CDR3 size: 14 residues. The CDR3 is CASRSDRKNTEAFF. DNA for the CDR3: TGTGCCAGCAGATCGGACAGAAAGAACACTGAAGCTTTCTTT.